This T cell receptor (beta chain) was obtained from a study of blood T cells in healthy people across ages. This CDR3 comprises 14 residues. Germline V CDR1 and CDR2: SGHTA, FQGNSA. Trimming shortened V by 5 bases and J by 4 bases, and 11 bases separated the two germline ends. A second PCR of 7 to 11 cycles used a sample-barcoded 5' primer and a J-beta primer mix. TCRdb reprocessed the 5' RACE reads with MiXCR, giving one entry per CDR3 protein. The sample yields 850,000 to 1,100,000 distinct CDR3 sequences, more than 30% seen once. This clonotype was found a few times. The sample comprised blood. The chain joins TRBV7-2 to TRBJ1-4; D is possibly TRBD1 (6 bases). This sequence was found in a man between 18 and 35 years old in good health. DNA for the CDR3: TGTGCCAGCAGCATGGACAGAAATAATGAAAAACTGTTTTTT. As protein: CASSMDRNNEKLFF.